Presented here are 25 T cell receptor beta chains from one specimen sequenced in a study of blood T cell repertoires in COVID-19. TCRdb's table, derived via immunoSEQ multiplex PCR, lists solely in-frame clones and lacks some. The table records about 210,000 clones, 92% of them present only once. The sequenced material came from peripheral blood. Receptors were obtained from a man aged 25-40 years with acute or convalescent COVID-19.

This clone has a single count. CDR3 sequence (DNA): TGCGCCAGCAGCCAAGATCATCCGGGAGAGACCCAGTACTTC. Translation gives CASSQDHPGETQYF. V gene TRBV4-1 combines with J gene TRBJ2-5, with unresolved D. Germline loops: CDR1 MGHRA, CDR2 YSYEKL. The ends were cut back, 0 bases at V and 4 bases at J, with 9 bases in the middle. The CDR3 sequence is 14 residues long.

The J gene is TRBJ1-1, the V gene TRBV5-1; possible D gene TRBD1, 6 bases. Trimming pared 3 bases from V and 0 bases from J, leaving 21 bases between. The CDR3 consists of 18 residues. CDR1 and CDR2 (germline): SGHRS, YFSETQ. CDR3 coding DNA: TGCGCCAGCAGCTCGGTGCCGCTGACAGGAAGGATGAACACTGAAGCTTTCTTT. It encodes CASSSVPLTGRMNTEAFF.

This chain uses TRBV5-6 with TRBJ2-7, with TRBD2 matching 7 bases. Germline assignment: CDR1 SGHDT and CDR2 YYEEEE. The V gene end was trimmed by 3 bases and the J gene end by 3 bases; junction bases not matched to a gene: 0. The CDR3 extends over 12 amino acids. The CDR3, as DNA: TGTGCCAGCAGCTGGGGGGGCTACGAGCAGTACTTC. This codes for CASSWGGYEQYF.

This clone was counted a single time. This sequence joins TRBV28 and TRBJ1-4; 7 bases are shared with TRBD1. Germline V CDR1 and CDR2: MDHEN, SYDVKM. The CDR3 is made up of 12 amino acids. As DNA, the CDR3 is TGTGCTGCGACAGGGCCTAATGAAAAACTGTTTTTT. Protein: CAATGPNEKLFF. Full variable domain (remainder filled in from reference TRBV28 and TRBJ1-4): DVKVTQSSRYLVKRTGEKVFLECVQDMDHENMFWYRQDPGLGLRLIYFSYDVKMKEKGDIPEGYSVSREKKERFSLILESASTNQTSMYLCAATGPNEKLFFGSGTQLSVL.

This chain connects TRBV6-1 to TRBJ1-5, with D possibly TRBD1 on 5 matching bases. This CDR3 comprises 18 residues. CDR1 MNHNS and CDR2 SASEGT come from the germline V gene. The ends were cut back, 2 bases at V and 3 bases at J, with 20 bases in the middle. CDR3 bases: TGTGCCAGCAGTGAATTCCCCCCGCAGGGAGGTCCCAATCAGCCCCAGCATTTT. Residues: CASSEFPPQGGPNQPQHF.

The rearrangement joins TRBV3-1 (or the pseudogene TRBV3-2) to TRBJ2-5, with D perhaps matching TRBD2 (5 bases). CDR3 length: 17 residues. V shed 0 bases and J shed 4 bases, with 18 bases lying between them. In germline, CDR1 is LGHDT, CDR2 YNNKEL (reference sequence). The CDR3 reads CASSQDRLPGGGETQYF. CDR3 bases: TGTGCCAGCAGCCAAGATCGGCTTCCAGGAGGAGGAGAGACCCAGTACTTC.

CDR3 amino acids: CASSPTGGGYGYTF. As DNA, the CDR3 is TGTGCCAGCAGCCCGACGGGGGGAGGGTATGGCTACACCTTC. This rearrangement joins TRBV28 to TRBJ1-2; D may be TRBD1 (5 bases). This CDR3 contains 14 residues. Germline V lookup: CDR1 MDHEN, CDR2 SYDVKM. Trimming stripped 6 bases from V and 5 bases from J, with 16 bases between.

The CDR3 nucleotides are TGTGCCAGCAGTTACGGCGGGGGGCTGGGAGAGACCCAGTACTTC. Amino acid sequence: CASSYGGGLGETQYF. The chain carries TRBV6-5 and TRBJ2-5, with 8 positions matching TRBD2. Germline V gene sequence: CDR1 MNHEY, CDR2 SVGAGI. V trimming: 2 bases; J trimming: 4 bases; junction bases outside the gene matches: 6. The CDR3 runs to 15 residues.

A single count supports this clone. The CDR3 is CASSVAGAGPHEQYF. The CDR3 DNA is TGTGCCAGCAGCGTAGCTGGGGCAGGGCCGCACGAGCAGTACTTC. V gene TRBV9 combines with J gene TRBJ2-7; weak D call: TRBD1 (5 bases). The V and J ends lost 0 bases and 5 bases respectively, with 15 bases between them. From germline, CDR1 is SGDLS and CDR2 YYNGEE. The CDR3 contains 15 residues.

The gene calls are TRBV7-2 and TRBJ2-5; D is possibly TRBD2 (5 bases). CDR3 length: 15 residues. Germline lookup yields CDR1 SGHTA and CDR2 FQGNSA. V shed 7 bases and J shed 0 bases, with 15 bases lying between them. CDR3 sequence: CASTQEKRHQETQYF. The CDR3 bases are TGTGCCAGCACCCAAGAGAAGCGGCACCAAGAGACCCAGTACTTC.

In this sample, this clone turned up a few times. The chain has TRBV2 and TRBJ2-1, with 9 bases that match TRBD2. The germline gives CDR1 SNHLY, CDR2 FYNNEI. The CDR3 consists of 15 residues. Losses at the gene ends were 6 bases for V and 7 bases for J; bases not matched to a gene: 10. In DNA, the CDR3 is TGTGCCAGCAGAAAGGAGGGACTAGCTGGAAATGAGCAGTTCTTC. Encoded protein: CASRKEGLAGNEQFF.

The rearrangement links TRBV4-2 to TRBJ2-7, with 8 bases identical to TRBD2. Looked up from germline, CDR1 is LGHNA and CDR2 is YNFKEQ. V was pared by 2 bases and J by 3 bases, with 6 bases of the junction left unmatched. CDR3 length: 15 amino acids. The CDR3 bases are TGTGCCAGCAGCCAACGGAGCGGGAGTGGCTACGAGCAGTACTTC. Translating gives CASSQRSGSGYEQYF.

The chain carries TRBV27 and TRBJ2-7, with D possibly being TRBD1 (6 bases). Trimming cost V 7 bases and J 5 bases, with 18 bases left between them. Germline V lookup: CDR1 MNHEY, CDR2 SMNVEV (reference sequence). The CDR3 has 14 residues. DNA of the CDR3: TGTGCCAGCATAGGTTTACAGGGTAGTAACGAGCAGTACTTC. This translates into CASIGLQGSNEQYF.

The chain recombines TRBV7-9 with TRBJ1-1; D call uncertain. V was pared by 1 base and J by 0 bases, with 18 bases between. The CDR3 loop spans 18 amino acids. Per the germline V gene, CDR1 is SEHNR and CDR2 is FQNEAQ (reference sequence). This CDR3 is CASSLGGLWEYMNTEAFF. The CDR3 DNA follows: TGTGCCAGCAGCTTAGGAGGGTTATGGGAATACATGAACACTGAAGCTTTCTTT. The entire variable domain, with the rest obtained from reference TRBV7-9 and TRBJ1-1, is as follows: DTGVSQNPRHKITKRGQNVTFRCDPISEHNRLYWYRQTLGQGPEFLTYFQNEAQLEKSRLLSDRFSAERPKGSFSTLEIQRTEQGDSAMYLCASSLGGLWEYMNTEAFFGQGTRLTVV.

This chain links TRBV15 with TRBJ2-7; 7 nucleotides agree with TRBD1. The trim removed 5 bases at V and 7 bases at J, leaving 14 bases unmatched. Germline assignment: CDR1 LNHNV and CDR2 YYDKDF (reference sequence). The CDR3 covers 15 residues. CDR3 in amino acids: CATSGSYRGVGEQYF. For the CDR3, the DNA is TGTGCCACCAGCGGGTCCTACAGGGGTGTGGGGGAGCAGTACTTC.

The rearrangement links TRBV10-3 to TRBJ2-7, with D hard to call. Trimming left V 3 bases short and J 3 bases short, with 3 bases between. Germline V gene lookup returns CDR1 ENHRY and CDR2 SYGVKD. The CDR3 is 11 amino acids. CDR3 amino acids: CAISDVYEQYF. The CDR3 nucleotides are TGTGCCATCAGTGACGTCTACGAGCAGTACTTC.

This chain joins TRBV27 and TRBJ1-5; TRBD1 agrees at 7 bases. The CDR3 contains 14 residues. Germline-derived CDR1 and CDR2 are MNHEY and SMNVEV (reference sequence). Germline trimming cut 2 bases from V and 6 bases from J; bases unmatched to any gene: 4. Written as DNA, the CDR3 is TGTGCCAGCAGTTTAAGAACAGGGGTTCAGCCCCAGCATTTT. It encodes CASSLRTGVQPQHF.

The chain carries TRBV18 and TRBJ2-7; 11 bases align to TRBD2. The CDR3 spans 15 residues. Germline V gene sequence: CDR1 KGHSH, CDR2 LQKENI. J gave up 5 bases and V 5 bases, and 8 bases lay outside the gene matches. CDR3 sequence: CASSRNSGGENEQYF. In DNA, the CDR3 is TGTGCCAGCTCAAGAAATAGCGGGGGGGAAAACGAGCAGTACTTC.

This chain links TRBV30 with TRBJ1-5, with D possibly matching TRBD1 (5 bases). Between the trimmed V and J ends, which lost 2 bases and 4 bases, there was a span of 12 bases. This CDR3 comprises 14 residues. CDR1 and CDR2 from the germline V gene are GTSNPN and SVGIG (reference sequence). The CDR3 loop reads CAWSWSGGNQPQHF. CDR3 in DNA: TGTGCCTGGAGTTGGTCTGGGGGGAATCAGCCCCAGCATTTT.

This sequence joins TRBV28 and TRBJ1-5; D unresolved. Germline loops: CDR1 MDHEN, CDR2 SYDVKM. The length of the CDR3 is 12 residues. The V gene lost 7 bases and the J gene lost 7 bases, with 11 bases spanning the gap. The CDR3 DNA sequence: TGTGCCAGCATGGGCACTCCCCAGCCCCAGCATTTT. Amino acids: CASMGTPQPQHF.

CDR3 amino acids: CASSGGQGARNSPLHF. CDR3 in DNA: TGTGCCAGCAGCGGGGGACAGGGGGCGCGGAATTCACCCCTCCACTTT. The chain joins TRBV5-4 to TRBJ1-6; TRBD1 matches at 12 bases. The CDR3 length is 16 residues. Losses at the gene ends were 4 bases for V and 7 bases for J; bases not matched to a gene: 6. CDR1 and CDR2 (germline): SGHNT, YYREEE (reference sequence).

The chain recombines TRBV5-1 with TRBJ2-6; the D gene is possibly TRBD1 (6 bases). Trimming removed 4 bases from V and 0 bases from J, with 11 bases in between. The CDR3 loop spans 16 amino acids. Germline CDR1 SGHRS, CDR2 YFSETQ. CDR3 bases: TGCGCCAGCAGCCCCCGGACAGCCTCTGGGGCCAACGTCCTGACTTTC. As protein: CASSPRTASGANVLTF.

CDR3 in amino acids: CAPGQGNEKLFF. CDR3 bases: TGTGCTCCGGGACAGGGTAATGAAAAACTGTTTTTT. This chain uses TRBV19 with TRBJ1-4; 9 nucleotides match TRBD1. The CDR3 contains 12 residues. CDR1 and CDR2 from the germline V gene are LNHDA and SQIVND (reference sequence). Full variable domain (outside the CDR3, taken from reference TRBV19 and TRBJ1-4): DGGITQSPKYLFRKEGQNVTLSCEQNLNHDAMYWYRQDPGQGLRLIYYSQIVNDFQKGDIAEGYSVSREKKESFPLTVTSAQKNPTAFYLCAPGQGNEKLFFGSGTQLSVL.

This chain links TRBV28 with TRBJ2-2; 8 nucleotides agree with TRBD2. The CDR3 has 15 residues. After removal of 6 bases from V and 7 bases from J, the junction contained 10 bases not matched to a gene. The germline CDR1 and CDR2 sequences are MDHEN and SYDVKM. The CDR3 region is CASSMSGSRGGELFF. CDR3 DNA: TGTGCCAGCAGCATGAGCGGGAGCCGGGGCGGGGAGCTGTTTTTT.

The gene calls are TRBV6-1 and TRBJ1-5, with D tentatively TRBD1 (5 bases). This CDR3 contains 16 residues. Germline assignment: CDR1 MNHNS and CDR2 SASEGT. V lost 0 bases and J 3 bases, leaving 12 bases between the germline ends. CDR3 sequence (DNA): TGTGCCAGCAGTGAAGCGGCTGTGGGGCACAATCAGCCCCAGCATTTT. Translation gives CASSEAAVGHNQPQHF.